The next 27 T cell receptor beta chains were all read from a single sample in a study of blood T cell repertoires in COVID-19. Here immunoSEQ multiplex PCR was the method, and the copy in TCRdb shows in-frame clones only, minus some. The sample lists about 190,000 clones, about 87% occurring once. Specimen: peripheral blood. Receptors originate from a woman aged 70-85 years with COVID-19, enrolled during active disease.

The chain links TRBV19 to TRBJ2-7; 9 positions agree with TRBD2. The germline CDR1 and CDR2 sequences are LNHDA and SQIVND (reference sequence). The CDR3 is 17 amino acids. V was clipped by 3 bases and J by 4 bases; unmatched bases: 13. CDR3 residues: CASSIPVEASGDYEQYF. For the CDR3, the DNA is TGTGCCAGTAGTATTCCGGTCGAGGCTAGCGGGGATTACGAGCAGTACTTC.

About this clone itself: Other DNA sequences within the sample encode an identical CDR3. The chain is built from TRBV19 and TRBJ1-5; D possibly corresponds to TRBD1 (6 bases). The CDR3 consists of 14 residues. CDR1 LNHDA and CDR2 SQIVND come from the germline V gene (reference sequence). The V end lost 5 bases, the J end lost 4 bases, and 12 bases lay between the germline ends. In nucleotides, the CDR3 is TGTGCCAGTAGTCAGACAGGCGGGAATCAGCCCCAGCATTTT. Its translation is CASSQTGGNQPQHF. Full variable domain (missing parts from reference TRBV19 and TRBJ1-5): DGGITQSPKYLFRKEGQNVTLSCEQNLNHDAMYWYRQDPGQGLRLIYYSQIVNDFQKGDIAEGYSVSREKKESFPLTVTSAQKNPTAFYLCASSQTGGNQPQHFGDGTRLSIL.

V usage is TRBV14 and J usage is TRBJ2-7; D unclear. V gave up 4 bases and J gave up 3 bases, with 7 bases separating them. Germline-derived CDR1 and CDR2 are SGHDN and FVKESK. The CDR3 totals 12 residues. CDR3 bases: TGTGCCAGCAGCCGTAGCAGCTACGAGCAGTACTTC. Translated, it gives CASSRSSYEQYF.

The chain has TRBV2 and TRBJ1-2; possibly TRBD1 for D (6 bases). Germline CDR1 SNHLY, CDR2 FYNNEI. The CDR3 runs to 13 residues. The V gene lost 6 bases and the J gene lost 8 bases, with 16 bases spanning the gap. The CDR3 nucleotides read TGTGCCAGCAGCATTACAGGGCTGGGGGGCTACACCTTC. Translated: CASSITGLGGYTF.

This clone was picked up a small number of times. The J gene is TRBJ1-2, the V gene TRBV28; D not certain. The germline V gene encodes CDR1 MDHEN and CDR2 SYDVKM. Between the trimmed V and J ends, which lost 5 bases and 6 bases, there was a span of 13 bases. The length of the CDR3 is 13 residues. CDR3 in DNA: TGTGCCAGCAGTGTGCGCCATTCGGATGGCTACACCTTC. Protein product: CASSVRHSDGYTF.

The genes are TRBV11-1 and TRBJ2-3; 7 bases fit TRBD1. V lost 4 bases, J lost 3 bases, and 7 bases stayed unmatched. Germline loops: CDR1 SGHAT, CDR2 FQDESV (reference sequence). CDR3 length: 15 residues. CDR3 region: CASSSNRGRTDTQYF. Here the CDR3 DNA reads TGTGCCAGCAGCTCCAACAGGGGAAGAACAGATACGCAGTATTTT. The full variable domain, in which reference TRBV11-1 and TRBJ2-3 provide the parts outside the CDR3, is EAEVAQSPRYKITEKSQAVAFWCDPISGHATLYWYRQILGQGPELLVQFQDESVVDDSQLPKDRFSAERLKGVDSTLKIQPAELGDSAMYLCASSSNRGRTDTQYFGPGTRLTVL.

The chain recombines TRBV19 with TRBJ1-2; weak D call: TRBD1 (6 bases). From germline, CDR1 is LNHDA and CDR2 SQIVND (reference sequence). The germline V and J ends were trimmed by 7 bases and 4 bases, with 16 bases remaining between them. CDR3 size: 14 residues. Written as DNA, the CDR3 is TGTGCCAGTATCGGGCGGGGGCGCGGCTATGGCTACACCTTC. Protein sequence: CASIGRGRGYGYTF. Supplemented by reference TRBV19 and TRBJ1-2, the full variable domain reads DGGITQSPKYLFRKEGQNVTLSCEQNLNHDAMYWYRQDPGQGLRLIYYSQIVNDFQKGDIAEGYSVSREKKESFPLTVTSAQKNPTAFYLCASIGRGRGYGYTFGSGTRLTVV.

This chain links TRBV11-3 with TRBJ1-1; no clear D. With 5 bases removed from V and 3 bases from J, the gap between germline ends came to 10 bases. The CDR3 is made up of 13 amino acids. CDR1 and CDR2 (germline): SGHNT, YENEEA. CDR3 sequence reads: CASSLMRDTEAFF. The DNA for the CDR3 is TGTGCCAGCAGCCTCATGAGGGACACTGAAGCTTTCTTT.

This chain joins TRBV6-5 and TRBJ2-7; 8 bases are shared with TRBD2. Trimming removed 0 bases from V and 3 bases from J; junction bases left unmatched: 4. The CDR3 sequence is 15 residues long. Germline V gives CDR1 MNHEY, CDR2 SVGAGI. CDR3 bases: TGTGCCAGCAGTTACTCGTCGGGAGGGGGCTACGAGCAGTACTTC. Amino acid sequence: CASSYSSGGGYEQYF.

The count of this clone is one. The chain links TRBV3-1 (or the pseudogene TRBV3-2) to TRBJ2-3, with D uncertain. This CDR3 is built from 11 residues. The V end was cut by 8 bases, the J end by 6 bases, with 9 bases between. Germline-derived CDR1 and CDR2 are LGHDT and YNNKEL (reference sequence). This chain's CDR3 is CASSLSDTQYF. The CDR3 DNA reads TGTGCCAGCTCCCTGTCCGATACGCAGTATTTT.

About this clone itself: Other DNA sequences in this specimen translate into the identical CDR3. The rearrangement uses TRBV29-1 and TRBJ2-7, with unresolved D. V was trimmed by 4 bases and J by 3 bases, leaving 7 bases between them. The V gene's germline CDR1 is SQVTM and CDR2 ANQGSEA. The CDR3 totals 11 residues. The CDR3 sequence: CSVGPSYEQYF. CDR3 DNA: TGCAGCGTTGGACCTAGCTACGAGCAGTACTTC.

The V gene is TRBV2, the J gene TRBJ2-4; TRBD1 is a possible D gene (6 bases). Germline CDR1 reads SNHLY; CDR2 reads FYNNEI. V lost 8 bases, J lost 7 bases, and 21 bases lay in between. The length of the CDR3 is 15 residues. The CDR3 coding sequence is TGTGCCAGCGATCTGACAGGCACACTGGAGAACATTCAGTACTTC. This codes for CASDLTGTLENIQYF.

This chain connects TRBV19 to TRBJ1-6; no reliable D call. The length of the CDR3 is 14 residues. Germline V gene lookup returns CDR1 LNHDA and CDR2 SQIVND (reference sequence). V was clipped by 3 bases and J by 4 bases, with 7 bases between them. CDR3 residues: CASSMPEYNSPLHF. CDR3 nucleotides: TGTGCCAGTAGTATGCCGGAGTATAATTCACCCCTCCACTTT.

The chain uses TRBV19 and TRBJ2-4, with D perhaps matching TRBD1 (5 bases). The CDR3 has 15 residues. Germline CDR1 is LNHDA and CDR2 is SQIVND (reference sequence). V lost 2 bases to trimming and J lost 2 bases, with 10 bases between them. CDR3 nucleotide sequence: TGTGCCAGTAGTATACCCTCAGGGACCAAAAACATTCAGTACTTC. Translation: CASSIPSGTKNIQYF.

The chain uses TRBV6-5 and TRBJ2-7; 8 bases are shared with TRBD2. The CDR3 totals 14 residues. With V trimmed by 8 bases and J by 6 bases, 12 bases remained unmatched. Germline values: CDR1 MNHEY, CDR2 SVGAGI. In nucleotides, the CDR3 is TGTGCCAGCGGGCGAGCGGGAGCCCCCTCCGAGCAGTACTTC. Protein product: CASGRAGAPSEQYF.

This clone was counted between two and nine times. The rearrangement uses TRBV28 and TRBJ1-1; D is unclear. Trimming removed 2 bases from V and 3 bases from J, with 10 bases in between. The CDR3 has 14 residues. The germline CDR1 and CDR2 sequences are MDHEN and SYDVKM. In DNA, the CDR3 is TGTGCCAGCAGTTTAGGGAGCATTTACACTGAAGCTTTCTTT. Translation: CASSLGSIYTEAFF.

V usage is TRBV19 and J usage is TRBJ2-1; possible D gene TRBD1, 6 bases. The CDR3 consists of 17 residues. CDR1 and CDR2 (germline): LNHDA, SQIVND (reference sequence). Trimming removed 7 bases from V and 7 bases from J, with 26 bases in between. This chain's CDR3 is CASTHSGQHRDFNEQFF. CDR3 nucleotides: TGTGCCAGTACCCATTCAGGTCAACACAGGGATTTTAATGAGCAGTTCTTC.

The chain recombines TRBV23-1 with TRBJ2-1; the match to TRBD1 covers 12 bases. TRBV23-1 is flagged as an ORF with uncertain function. V dropped 11 bases and J dropped 8; count of bases not matched to a gene: 4. The CDR3 length is 12 residues. DNA for the CDR3: TGCGCCCGCCGGGACAGGGGGCATGAGCAGTTCTTC. Protein product: CARRDRGHEQFF.

A note on this clone: The identical CDR3 is also encoded by other nucleotide sequences in the sample. This rearrangement joins TRBV20-1 to TRBJ2-7, with D uncertain. Germline CDR1 and CDR2: DFQATT and SNEGSKA (reference sequence). This CDR3 is built from 11 residues. V was shortened by 1 base and J by 4 bases, with 5 bases between the two germline ends. CDR3 region: CSARGAYEQYF. In DNA form, the CDR3 reads TGCAGTGCTAGAGGAGCTTACGAGCAGTACTTC.

The chain carries TRBV5-4 and TRBJ2-3; maybe TRBD2 (6 bases). The V and J ends lost 0 bases and 4 bases respectively, with 6 bases between them. CDR1 and CDR2 (germline): SGHNT, YYREEE (reference sequence). This CDR3 contains 13 residues. CDR3: CASSLGLADTQYF. CDR3 nucleotide sequence: TGTGCCAGCAGCTTGGGACTAGCAGATACGCAGTATTTT.

This clone was seen once. V is TRBV11-3 and J is TRBJ2-6; D possibly corresponds to TRBD1 (6 bases). Germline loops: CDR1 SGHNT, CDR2 YENEEA. CDR3 size: 15 residues. The ends were cut back, 5 bases at V and 1 base at J, with 9 bases in the middle. CDR3 nucleotide sequence: TGTGCCAGCAGCATTACAGGGTCTGGGGCCAACGTCCTGACTTTC. It is translated as CASSITGSGANVLTF. The variable domain in full, completed from reference TRBV11-3 and TRBJ2-6, reads EAGVVQSPRYKIIEKKQPVAFWCNPISGHNTLYWYLQNLGQGPELLIRYENEEAVDDSQLPKDRFSAERLKGVDSTLKIQPAELGDSAVYLCASSITGSGANVLTFGAGSRLTVL.

This clone was seen more than once but under ten times. This rearrangement joins TRBV4-1 to TRBJ2-7; 7 nucleotides align to TRBD2. The CDR3 spans 17 residues. Trimming took 3 bases from V and 2 from J; bases not matched to a gene: 13. Per germline, CDR1 MGHRA and CDR2 YSYEKL. In DNA form, the CDR3 reads TGCGCCAGCAGCCAGGTCGATCTTTGGGGGGGGACCTACGAGCAGTACTTC. Translation: CASSQVDLWGGTYEQYF.

This clone was seen repeatedly, ten times or more. The chain employs TRBV3-1 (or the pseudogene TRBV3-2) and TRBJ2-2; possible D gene TRBD1, 5 bases. Germline-derived CDR1 and CDR2 are LGHDT and YNNKEL (reference sequence). V was trimmed by 6 bases and J by 1 base, leaving 9 bases between them. The CDR3 runs 14 residues. In DNA form, the CDR3 reads TGTGCCAGCAGAAAAACAGGGAACACCGGGGAGCTGTTTTTT. It specifies CASRKTGNTGELFF.

The chain recombines TRBV7-2 with TRBJ2-7, with TRBD1 matching over 8 bases. Looked up from germline, CDR1 is SGHTA and CDR2 is FQGNSA. This CDR3 comprises 13 residues. V shed 5 bases, J shed 3 bases, and the junction held 3 bases outside the gene matches. DNA for the CDR3: TGTGCCAGCAGCCGGGACAGGAGCTACGAGCAGTACTTC. This gives the protein CASSRDRSYEQYF.

The chain links TRBV28 to TRBJ2-7; 8 bases agree with TRBD2. Germline CDR1 MDHEN, CDR2 SYDVKM. This CDR3 contains 17 residues. The V and J ends lost 5 bases and 0 bases, in that order; junction bases with no gene match: 12. The CDR3 loop is CASSTDGRGGNSYEQYF. The CDR3 bases are TGTGCCAGCAGTACCGATGGTCGGGGGGGGAACTCCTACGAGCAGTACTTC.

The V call is TRBV6-5, the J call TRBJ2-2, with 7 bases lining up with TRBD1. The CDR3 is 15 amino acids. With V trimmed by 10 bases and J by 4 bases, 12 bases remained unmatched. Germline loops: CDR1 MNHEY, CDR2 SVGAGI. CDR3 sequence reads: CATLLKGAPTGELFF. The CDR3 coding sequence is TGTGCCACCCTCCTAAAGGGGGCGCCCACCGGGGAGCTGTTTTTT.

The chain couples TRBV6-5 to TRBJ2-1; TRBD2 aligns across 9 bases. This CDR3 is 13 amino acids long. CDR1 and CDR2 (germline): MNHEY, SVGAGI. J gave up 5 bases and V 7 bases, and 3 bases lay outside the gene matches. CDR3: CASTRLADNEQFF. CDR3 DNA sequence: TGTGCCAGCACCCGACTAGCGGACAATGAGCAGTTCTTC.